The 18 T cell receptor beta chains below were found in one sample sequenced in a study of T-cell memory formation after mild COVID-19. TCRdb ran MiXCR on the 5' RACE reads and lists one entry per CDR3 protein. The data show around 150,000 distinct CDR3 sequences, about 14% seen once. What was sequenced was PBMCs or a T cell subset sorted from them (not recorded which). The receptors shown here come from an adult woman who had mild COVID-19 (a few samples of this study predate the infection). Cell type and time point are not known.

The chain links TRBV4-2 to TRBJ2-7; a weak D match, TRBD1 (7 bases). V lost 0 bases and J 3 bases, leaving 12 bases between the germline ends. The CDR3 has 15 amino acids. Per germline, CDR1 LGHNA and CDR2 YNFKEQ. The CDR3 region is CASSQDRGRDYEQYF. In nucleotides, the CDR3 is TGTGCCAGCAGCCAAGATAGGGGGCGGGACTACGAGCAGTACTTC.

This clonotype was detected ten times or more. The J gene is TRBJ2-1, the V gene TRBV29-1, with unresolved D. CDR3 size: 14 residues. V dropped 6 bases and J dropped 0 bases, with 12 bases sitting between them. Germline V gene lookup returns CDR1 SQVTM and CDR2 ANQGSEA. CDR3 nucleotide sequence: TGCAGCGTAGAGACTCGGAGCTCCTACAATGAGCAGTTCTTC. This translates into CSVETRSSYNEQFF.

This clonotype turned up a few times. The rearrangement uses TRBV5-1 and TRBJ2-3; 9 bases match TRBD1. This CDR3 comprises 14 residues. V was clipped by 4 bases and J by 3 bases; unmatched bases: 3. The germline CDR1 and CDR2 sequences are SGHRS and YFSETQ. The CDR3 bases are TGCGCCAGCAGCCGGGACAGGGTAACAGATACGCAGTATTTT. Amino acids: CASSRDRVTDTQYF.

This clonotype was found a few times. This sequence joins TRBV15 and TRBJ2-4; D tentatively fits TRBD1 or TRBD2 (5 bases each). This CDR3 spans 16 amino acids. Germline V gene data show CDR1 as LNHNV and CDR2 as YYDKDF (reference sequence). Trimming shortened V by 6 bases and J by 6 bases, and 21 bases separated the two germline ends. CDR3 region: CATSSYRDPPSNIQYF. The CDR3 bases are TGTGCCACCAGTAGCTACCGGGACCCACCTTCAAACATTCAGTACTTC.

The chain is built from TRBV6-5 and TRBJ2-7; D ambiguous. This CDR3 is built from 15 residues. The germline V and J ends were trimmed by 3 bases and 7 bases, with 19 bases remaining between them. Germline CDR1 and CDR2: MNHEY and SVGAGI. This CDR3 is CASSYYLGYLGEQYF. CDR3 coding DNA: TGTGCCAGCAGTTATTACCTAGGATACCTGGGGGAGCAGTACTTC.

This chain links TRBV7-2 with TRBJ2-7, with D tentatively TRBD1 or TRBD2 (5 bases each). This CDR3 contains 12 residues. V was trimmed by 0 bases and J by 7 bases, leaving 7 bases between them. Per germline, CDR1 SGHTA and CDR2 FQGNSA. CDR3 loop: CASSLAGVEQYF. The CDR3 region has the DNA TGTGCCAGCAGCTTAGCGGGGGTTGAGCAGTACTTC. The whole variable domain, remainder taken from reference TRBV7-2 and TRBJ2-7, is GAGVSQSPSNKVTEKGKDVELRCDPISGHTALYWYRQSLGQGLEFLIYFQGNSAPDKSGLPSDRFSAERTGGSVSTLTIQRTQQEDSAVYLCASSLAGVEQYFGPGTRLTVT.

This clonotype was seen ten or more times. V gene TRBV3-1 combines with J gene TRBJ2-7; 13 nucleotides match TRBD2. CDR1 LGHDT and CDR2 YNNKEL come from the germline V gene (reference sequence). Germline trimming cut 1 base from V and 7 bases from J; bases unmatched to any gene: 4. The CDR3 is 15 residues long. CDR3 residues: CASSQGTSGGWEQYF. The CDR3 DNA reads as TGTGCCAGCAGCCAAGGGACTAGCGGGGGATGGGAGCAGTACTTC.

The chain employs TRBV4-1 and TRBJ1-4; the match to TRBD1 covers 7 bases. Germline CDR1 reads MGHRA; CDR2 reads YSYEKL. The junction had 5 bases not matched to a gene; V was cut back by 4 bases and J by 0 bases. The CDR3 runs to 16 residues. CDR3 sequence (DNA): TGCGCCAGCAGCCTAGGCCAGGGGGCAACTAATGAAAAACTGTTTTTT. This translates into CASSLGQGATNEKLFF.

This clonotype was recorded many times. The rearrangement links TRBV10-3 to TRBJ2-5; weak D call: TRBD1 (5 bases). The CDR3 loop spans 13 amino acids. Looked up from germline, CDR1 is ENHRY and CDR2 is SYGVKD. The V and J ends lost 4 bases and 2 bases respectively, with 8 bases between them. This chain's CDR3 is CAISGGQQETQYF. For the CDR3, the DNA is TGTGCCATCAGTGGGGGCCAGCAAGAGACCCAGTACTTC.

The V call is TRBV6-5, the J call TRBJ1-1; D unresolved. Trimming took 2 bases from V and 8 from J, leaving 12 bases between them. Germline CDR1 is MNHEY and CDR2 is SVGAGI. The CDR3 loop spans 13 amino acids. In DNA form, the CDR3 reads TGTGCCAGCAGTTACATCGATGGAGTAGAAGCTTTCTTT. Translation: CASSYIDGVEAFF.

This clonotype appeared a few times. CDR3 in amino acids: CASEPSGSVGEQFF. In DNA form, the CDR3 reads TGTGCCAGCGAACCGAGTGGTTCGGTTGGTGAGCAGTTCTTC. The rearrangement joins TRBV7-9 to TRBJ2-1; D is uncertain. The germline V gene encodes CDR1 SEHNR and CDR2 FQNEAQ (reference sequence). V lost 8 bases and J lost 9, with 20 bases in between. The length of the CDR3 is 14 residues.

This clonotype has just a few counts. The gene calls are TRBV12-3 or TRBV12-4 and TRBJ2-3; D uncertain. CDR3 length equals 11 residues. V was cut by 6 bases and J by 5 bases, with 6 bases left in between. CDR3 nucleotides: TGTGCCAGCAGCCTCCAAGATACGCAGTATTTT. Amino acids: CASSLQDTQYF.

The V and J genes are TRBV5-1 and TRBJ2-1, with D unclear. Germline V gives CDR1 SGHRS, CDR2 YFSETQ. V lost 4 bases to trimming and J lost 3 bases, with 8 bases between them. The CDR3 is 13 residues long. The CDR3 sequence: CASSPYNYNEQFF. The CDR3, as DNA: TGCGCCAGCAGCCCCTACAACTACAATGAGCAGTTCTTC.

This sequence joins TRBV6-2 or TRBV6-3 and TRBJ2-1; no clear D. The germline CDR1 and CDR2 sequences are MNHEY and SVGEGT. The CDR3 is 13 amino acids. Trimming removed 7 bases at V and 4 bases at J, with 11 bases between. The CDR3 loop is CASTPTRYNEQFF. Here the CDR3 DNA reads TGTGCCAGCACTCCGACTCGTTACAATGAGCAGTTCTTC.

The rearrangement links TRBV20-1 to TRBJ1-1, with D maybe TRBD1 (5 bases). Germline loops: CDR1 DFQATT, CDR2 SNEGSKA (reference sequence). The germline V and J ends were trimmed by 1 base and 3 bases, with 9 bases remaining between them. The CDR3 totals 13 residues. The CDR3 coding sequence is TGCAGTGCTAGAGGAGGAGGGGACACTGAAGCTTTCTTT. It translates to CSARGGGDTEAFF.

Only a few counts were recorded for this clonotype. This chain joins TRBV7-6 and TRBJ2-7; D ambiguous. Germline assignment: CDR1 SGHVS and CDR2 FNYEAQ. V was cut by 6 bases and J by 2 bases, with 14 bases left in between. CDR3 length: 14 amino acids. The DNA for the CDR3 is TGTGCCAGCAGATCAGGCAGGTACCCCTACGAGCAGTACTTC. It specifies CASRSGRYPYEQYF.

This clonotype showed up just a few times. The chain is built from TRBV3-1 and TRBJ1-1, with 8 bases fitting TRBD1. The germline CDR1 and CDR2 sequences are LGHDT and YNNKEL (reference sequence). With V trimmed by 6 bases and J by 6 bases, 6 bases remained unmatched. The CDR3 has 13 residues. The CDR3 loop is CASRGQVKAEAFF. CDR3 sequence (DNA): TGTGCCAGCAGGGGACAGGTGAAGGCTGAAGCTTTCTTT.

This clonotype appeared a few times. The rearrangement joins TRBV25-1 to TRBJ2-2, with D tentatively TRBD1 (6 bases). Germline loops: CDR1 MGHDK, CDR2 SYGVNS. The ends were cut back, 2 bases at V and 0 bases at J, with 13 bases in the middle. This CDR3 contains 17 residues. CDR3 DNA: TGTGCCAGCAGTGAACCGGTGGGGACACCGAACACCGGGGAGCTGTTTTTT. It specifies CASSEPVGTPNTGELFF.